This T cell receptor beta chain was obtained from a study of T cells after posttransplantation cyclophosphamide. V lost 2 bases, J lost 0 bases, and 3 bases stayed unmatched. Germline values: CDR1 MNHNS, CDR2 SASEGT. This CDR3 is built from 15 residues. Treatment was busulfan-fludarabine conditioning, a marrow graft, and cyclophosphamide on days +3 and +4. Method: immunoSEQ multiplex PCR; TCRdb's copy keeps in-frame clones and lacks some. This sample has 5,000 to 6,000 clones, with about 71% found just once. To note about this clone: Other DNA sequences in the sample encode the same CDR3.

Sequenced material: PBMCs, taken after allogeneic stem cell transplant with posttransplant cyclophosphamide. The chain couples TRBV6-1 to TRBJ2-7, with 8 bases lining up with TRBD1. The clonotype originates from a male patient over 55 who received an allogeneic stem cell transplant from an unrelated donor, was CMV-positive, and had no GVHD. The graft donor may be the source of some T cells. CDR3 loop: CASSEPGGSSYEQYF. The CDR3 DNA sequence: TGTGCCAGCAGTGAACCAGGGGGCTCCTCCTACGAGCAGTACTTC.